A selection of T cell receptor beta chains follows, all from one sample in a study of vaccination and CD4 T cells after COVID-19. These receptors' antigens are unknown. TCRdb itself ran the PCR reads through MiXCR, one entry per CDR3 protein. This repertoire shows approximately 9,300 distinct CDR3 sequences, 34% found once; its top ten account for around 21%. Sequenced material: CD4+ T cells from blood, cultured in vitro. The source of these receptors is a human donor in good health. Each CDR3 is given with its conserved first and last residue. D genes are given only for firm matches. Rows may omit the clone size; those that give it use once, few, many or a size class.

d_call	v_call	j_call	clone_size	cdr3_aa	cdr3_nt
TRBD1	TRBV5-1	TRBJ2-5	.	CASSLRQGAQETQYF	TGCGCCAGCAGCTTGCGTCAGGGGGCTCAAGAGACCCAGTACTTC
TRBD1	TRBV7-8	TRBJ2-1	few	CASSLYPGGNLNEQFF	TGTGCCAGCAGCTTATATCCAGGGGGCAACCTGAATGAGCAGTTCTTC
.	TRBV2	TRBJ1-5	few	CASLAEQGGPQHF	TGTGCCAGCCTAGCGGAACAGGGAGGGCCCCAGCATTTT
TRBD2	TRBV20-1	TRBJ2-3	few	CSAFLAGGRDTQYF	TGCAGTGCCTTCTTAGCGGGCGGCAGGGATACGCAGTATTTT
TRBD1	TRBV20-1	TRBJ1-4	.	CSAPQGANEKLFF	TGCAGTGCTCCTCAGGGGGCGAATGAAAAACTGTTTTTT
.	TRBV29-1	TRBJ1-2	few	CSVGGSYGYTF	TGCAGCGTCGGGGGGAGCTATGGCTACACCTTC
.	TRBV19	TRBJ1-2	.	CASRVHLYGYTF	TGTGCCAGTAGGGTGCATTTGTATGGCTACACCTTC
TRBD1	TRBV19	TRBJ1-6	once	CASSVTGGRNSPLHF	TGTGCCAGTAGTGTGACAGGGGGTCGTAATTCACCCCTCCACTTT
.	TRBV4-1	TRBJ1-6	.	CASSLERDLNSPLHF	TGCGCCAGCAGCCTTGAACGGGACCTTAATTCACCCCTCCACTTT
.	TRBV28	TRBJ2-5	few	CAADGRAQETQYF	TGTGCCGCTGACGGAAGGGCCCAAGAGACCCAGTACTTC
.	TRBV15	TRBJ2-6	few	CATSRAGSGANVLTF	TGTGCCACCAGCAGAGCAGGGTCTGGGGCCAACGTCCTGACTTTC
TRBD1	TRBV20-1	TRBJ1-2	.	CSAISYDRDYGYTF	TGCAGTGCTATCTCCTACGACAGGGACTATGGCTACACCTTC
.	TRBV7-9	TRBJ2-6	.	CASEGGVVGANVLTF	TGTGCCAGCGAAGGAGGGGTTGTTGGGGCCAACGTCCTGACTTTC
.	TRBV21-1	TRBJ1-3	few	CASTVGSGNTIYF	.
.	TRBV19	TRBJ2-2	.	CASSSSWGNTGELFF	TGTGCCAGTAGTAGCAGTTGGGGGAACACCGGGGAGCTGTTTTTT
.	TRBV24-1	TRBJ2-1	.	CATSSGWNEQFF	TGTGCCACCAGCTCAGGGTGGAATGAGCAGTTCTTC
TRBD1	TRBV5-4	TRBJ1-2	.	CASSLWDRGRDGYTF	TGTGCCAGCAGCTTGTGGGACAGGGGGCGCGACGGCTACACCTTC